The source of this T cell receptor beta chain is a study of STAT5B mutations in CD4+ large granular lymphocyte leukemia. Trimming cost V 0 bases and J 7 bases, with 18 bases left between them. The germline gives CDR1 ENHRY, CDR2 SYGVKD. The CDR3 extends over 16 amino acids. Repertoires were generated with immunoSEQ multiplex PCR, while TCRdb's copy carries only in-frame clones and drops some. In the table there are around 32,000 clones, approximately 81% of which are singletons. This TCR was sampled from a human donor in good health. The chain carries TRBV10-3 and TRBJ1-2; D remains unclear. The sequenced sample was CD4+ T cells from blood buffy coats. CDR3 region: CAISESNTMSRSGYTF. As DNA, the CDR3 is TGTGCCATCAGTGAGTCCAATACAATGAGCAGAAGTGGCTACACCTTC.